These 26 T cell receptor beta chains originate from one sample sequenced in a study of blood T cell repertoires in COVID-19. Measured with immunoSEQ multiplex PCR; TCRdb has only the in-frame clones, and not every one. The data show around 210,000 clones, around 89% seen once. Material for sequencing was PBMCs or T cells enriched from blood (not recorded which). The origin of the receptors is a woman in her late teens or twenties who had recovered from COVID-19.

The rearrangement links TRBV10-2 to TRBJ1-5; D is ambiguous. The CDR3 has 14 amino acids. V was trimmed by 3 bases and J by 0 bases, leaving 6 bases between them. Germline lookup yields CDR1 WSHSY and CDR2 SAAADI. For the CDR3, the DNA is TGCGCCAGCAGTGACGAGTATAGCAATCAGCCCCAGCATTTT. It codes for CASSDEYSNQPQHF.

The chain recombines TRBV28 with TRBJ2-7; 7 bases line up with TRBD1. V shed 4 bases and J 2 bases; nucleotides not matched to a gene: 2. The CDR3 covers 13 residues. Germline V gene lookup returns CDR1 MDHEN and CDR2 SYDVKM. CDR3 DNA sequence: TGTGCCAGCAGTTACAGGGGTACCTACGAGCAGTACTTC. Residues: CASSYRGTYEQYF.

V gene TRBV6-1 combines with J gene TRBJ2-3; 9 bases are shared with TRBD1. The germline V gene encodes CDR1 MNHNS and CDR2 SASEGT. V dropped 0 bases and J dropped 5; count of bases not matched to a gene: 15. The CDR3 contains 19 residues. The CDR3 region is CASSEAFSGRGQGRDTQYF. CDR3 bases: TGTGCCAGCAGTGAAGCGTTTTCAGGTCGGGGACAGGGAAGAGATACGCAGTATTTT.

The rearrangement joins TRBV30 to TRBJ2-1, with unresolved D. The V gene lost 7 bases and the J gene lost 3 bases, with 13 bases spanning the gap. Per germline, CDR1 GTSNPN and CDR2 SVGIG (reference sequence). The CDR3 extends over 13 amino acids. CDR3 loop: CAFHESFYNEQFF. CDR3 DNA sequence: TGTGCCTTTCACGAGAGTTTCTACAATGAGCAGTTCTTC.

The chain recombines TRBV10-1 with TRBJ2-5; the D gene is possibly TRBD1 (6 bases). Germline CDR1 reads WNHNN; CDR2 reads SYGVQD (reference sequence). V lost 6 bases and J 3 bases, leaving 11 bases between the germline ends. This CDR3 region has 13 residues. The CDR3 loop is CASSRTAKETQYF. The CDR3 DNA is TGCGCCAGCAGCCGGACAGCTAAAGAGACCCAGTACTTC.

The rearrangement uses TRBV10-3 and TRBJ1-2; TRBD1 is a possible D gene (6 bases). The CDR3 covers 16 residues. Per the germline V gene, CDR1 is ENHRY and CDR2 is SYGVKD. The ends were cut back, 0 bases at V and 2 bases at J, with 13 bases in the middle. The CDR3 is CAISESDRKNNYGYTF. As DNA, the CDR3 is TGTGCCATCAGTGAGTCGGACAGAAAGAACAACTATGGCTACACCTTC.

The J gene is TRBJ2-6, the V gene TRBV28, with D possibly matching TRBD1 (6 bases). Germline assignment: CDR1 MDHEN and CDR2 SYDVKM. Between the trimmed V and J ends, which lost 5 bases and 0 bases, there was a span of 17 bases. The CDR3 is 18 amino acids. CDR3 region: CASSPLDRIFSGANVLTF. Written as DNA, the CDR3 is TGTGCCAGCAGTCCTCTGGACAGAATCTTCTCTGGGGCCAACGTCCTGACTTTC.

The gene calls are TRBV11-2 and TRBJ2-7; D possibly corresponds to TRBD2 (5 bases). Germline CDR1 reads SGHAT; CDR2 reads FQNNGV. This CDR3 spans 12 amino acids. V was shortened by 3 bases and J by 6 bases, with 9 bases between the two germline ends. The CDR3 region has the DNA TGTGCCAGCAGCTTTAGCAGCGGCGAGCAGTACTTC. Residues: CASSFSSGEQYF.

The chain uses TRBV11-1 and TRBJ2-3, with a weak D call TRBD1 (5 bases). Germline V lookup: CDR1 SGHAT, CDR2 FQDESV (reference sequence). This CDR3 spans 14 amino acids. The germline V and J ends were trimmed by 3 bases and 3 bases, with 10 bases remaining between them. The CDR3 loop is CASSFRDRTDTQYF. The CDR3 bases are TGTGCCAGCAGCTTCAGGGATCGGACAGATACGCAGTATTTT. Complete variable domain (other parts from reference TRBV11-1 and TRBJ2-3): EAEVAQSPRYKITEKSQAVAFWCDPISGHATLYWYRQILGQGPELLVQFQDESVVDDSQLPKDRFSAERLKGVDSTLKIQPAELGDSAMYLCASSFRDRTDTQYFGPGTRLTVL.

This chain connects TRBV27 to TRBJ2-1; 10 bases align to TRBD2. Trimming at V came to 1 base and at J to 2 bases, leaving 11 bases not matched to a gene. This CDR3 contains 19 residues. Germline CDR1 is MNHEY and CDR2 is SMNVEV (reference sequence). The DNA of the CDR3 is TGTGCCAGCAGTTTATGGGTCAGCGGGGGGGCCTGGGCCTACAATGAGCAGTTCTTC. This sequence encodes CASSLWVSGGAWAYNEQFF.

This chain joins TRBV9 and TRBJ2-1; TRBD2 matches at 8 bases. This CDR3 is built from 16 residues. Germline CDR1 is SGDLS and CDR2 is YYNGEE. Losses at the gene ends were 0 bases for V and 4 bases for J; bases not matched to a gene: 6. The CDR3 region is CASSVAPRGGYNEQFF. For the CDR3, the DNA is TGTGCCAGCAGCGTAGCTCCCCGGGGGGGTTACAATGAGCAGTTCTTC.

This clone was recorded once. The chain uses TRBV19 and TRBJ1-5; D remains unclear. CDR1 is LNHDA, CDR2 SQIVND, per germline (reference sequence). Trimming cost V 6 bases and J 5 bases, with 23 bases left between them. This CDR3 is 17 amino acids long. The CDR3 bases are TGTGCCAGTAGAACGACTCCCCGGGAACGCGGCGATCAGCCCCAGCATTTT. As protein: CASRTTPRERGDQPQHF.

Notes on this clone: Other DNA sequences in this specimen translate into the identical CDR3. V usage is TRBV5-1 and J usage is TRBJ1-1, with D hard to call. Germline V gene data show CDR1 as SGHRS and CDR2 as YFSETQ. Trimming pared 3 bases from V and 1 base from J, leaving 10 bases between. The CDR3 is 14 residues long. The CDR3 region is CASSSTAGNTEAFF. The CDR3 nucleotides are TGCGCCAGCAGCTCGACGGCAGGGAACACTGAAGCTTTCTTT.

The table lists this clone with a few counts. CDR3 DNA: TGTGCCAGCAGTGAATGGATGGGGGCCAGCAATCAGCCCCAGCATTTT. Translation gives CASSEWMGASNQPQHF. The chain employs TRBV6-1 and TRBJ1-5; a weak D match, TRBD1 (6 bases). Trimming took 2 bases from V and 1 from J, leaving 12 bases between them. Germline CDR1 MNHNS, CDR2 SASEGT. The CDR3 consists of 16 residues.

The chain uses TRBV19 and TRBJ1-5, with D possibly being TRBD1 (5 bases). CDR1 is LNHDA and CDR2 is SQIVND in the germline V gene (reference sequence). This CDR3 has 14 amino acids. Between the trimmed V and J ends, which lost 10 bases and 0 bases, there was a span of 13 bases. The CDR3: CATTGGYSNQPQHF. The CDR3 nucleotides read TGTGCCACCACGGGGGGATATAGCAATCAGCCCCAGCATTTT.

The genes are TRBV25-1 and TRBJ1-1, with D possibly TRBD1 on 5 matching bases. The germline gives CDR1 MGHDK, CDR2 SYGVNS. The CDR3 runs 14 residues. The V gene lost 3 bases and the J gene lost 6 bases, with 14 bases spanning the gap. The DNA of the CDR3 is TGTGCCAGCAGTGATGTGGGGGGGTTACCTGAAGCTTTCTTT. This sequence encodes CASSDVGGLPEAFF.

The chain combines TRBV9 with TRBJ2-2; TRBD2 is a possible D gene (5 bases). In germline, CDR1 is SGDLS, CDR2 YYNGEE. Trimming shortened V by 3 bases and J by 6 bases, and 9 bases separated the two germline ends. This CDR3 has 13 residues. The CDR3 is CASSALGPGELFF. The CDR3 nucleotides read TGTGCCAGCAGCGCACTAGGGCCCGGGGAGCTGTTTTTT. The full variable domain, its missing parts supplied by reference TRBV9 and TRBJ2-2, is DSGVTQTPKHLITATGQRVTLRCSPRSGDLSVYWYQQSLDQGLQFLIQYYNGEERAKGNILERFSAQQFPDLHSELNLSSLELGDSALYFCASSALGPGELFFGEGSRLTVL.

CDR3 protein: CAISGDRELQPQHF. The CDR3 DNA sequence: TGTGCCATCAGTGGGGACAGGGAGCTACAGCCCCAGCATTTT. The V and J genes are TRBV10-3 and TRBJ1-5; 9 bases agree with TRBD1. The length of the CDR3 is 14 residues. The germline CDR1 and CDR2 sequences are ENHRY and SYGVKD. V shed 4 bases, J shed 7 bases, and the junction held 5 bases outside the gene matches.

The gene calls are TRBV5-4 and TRBJ2-1; TRBD2 matches 15 bases. Losses at the gene ends were 4 bases for V and 7 bases for J; bases not matched to a gene: 6. CDR3 length: 16 residues. Germline V CDR1 and CDR2: SGHNT, YYREEE (reference sequence). The CDR3 DNA follows: TGTGCCAGCAGCCTCGGGACTAGCGGGGGGTGGAATGAGCAGTTCTTC. Its protein product is CASSLGTSGGWNEQFF.

This chain joins TRBV18 and TRBJ2-1; 8 nucleotides align to TRBD1. Germline V CDR1 and CDR2: KGHSH, LQKENI. V dropped 8 bases and J dropped 4; count of bases not matched to a gene: 4. CDR3 length equals 13 residues. The DNA of the CDR3 is TGTGCCAGCACCCGACAGGGGTACAATGAGCAGTTCTTC. It translates to CASTRQGYNEQFF.

V usage is TRBV10-3 and J usage is TRBJ2-7, with 7 bases matching TRBD1. From germline, CDR1 is ENHRY and CDR2 SYGVKD. Trimming cost V 7 bases and J 5 bases; bases outside gene matches: 8. The CDR3 covers 13 residues. The CDR3 region is CAITADRAHEQYF. For the CDR3, the DNA is TGTGCCATCACCGCAGACAGGGCCCACGAGCAGTACTTC.

The V and J genes are TRBV24-1 and TRBJ1-5; TRBD1 agrees at 8 bases. The CDR3 runs to 15 residues. V dropped 6 bases and J dropped 3; count of bases not matched to a gene: 6. CDR1 and CDR2 (germline): KGHDR, SFDVKD. The chain's CDR3 is CATSFSGGSNQPQHF. In DNA, the CDR3 is TGTGCCACCAGTTTTTCAGGGGGCTCCAATCAGCCCCAGCATTTT.

The gene calls are TRBV3-1 (or the pseudogene TRBV3-2) and TRBJ1-2; TRBD1 matches 9 bases. The CDR3 extends over 18 amino acids. Germline V CDR1 and CDR2: LGHDT, YNNKEL (reference sequence). J was trimmed by 4 bases and V by 2 bases; bases with no gene match: 14. Here the CDR3 DNA reads TGTGCCAGCAGCCAAACTACCGGGACAGGGACCTCTATCTATGGCTACACCTTC. Its protein is CASSQTTGTGTSIYGYTF.

V usage is TRBV3-1 (or the pseudogene TRBV3-2) and J usage is TRBJ1-2; D ambiguous. Germline values: CDR1 LGHDT, CDR2 YNNKEL (reference sequence). The CDR3 runs 13 residues. The V and J ends lost 4 bases and 2 bases respectively, with 8 bases between them. The CDR3, as DNA: TGTGCCAGCAGCCGGGAGAGGAACTATGGCTACACCTTC. The encoded protein is CASSRERNYGYTF.

This chain uses TRBV5-1 with TRBJ1-2, with D possibly being TRBD1 (5 bases). The germline V and J ends were trimmed by 1 base and 7 bases, with 23 bases remaining between them. This CDR3 spans 17 amino acids. Germline CDR1 is SGHRS and CDR2 is YFSETQ. This CDR3 reads CASSLTQFTGQQGGYTF. CDR3 coding DNA: TGCGCCAGCAGCTTGACCCAATTCACAGGCCAGCAAGGTGGCTACACCTTC.

The V call is TRBV21-1, the J call TRBJ2-3; no check of the table's D call, TRBD2, against the DNA was made. TRBV21-1 is recorded as a pseudogene. The CDR3 sequence is 18 residues long. CDR3 sequence: CASSKAFGRGVSADTQYF. The CDR3 DNA follows: TGTGCCAGCAGCAAAGCGTTTGGTCGGGGGGTTAGCGCAGATACGCAGTATTTT.